What follows are 8 T cell receptor beta chains derived from one specimen sequenced in a study of beta chain features in type 1 diabetes. Their cognate antigens are unknown. Study results and caveats: When Type 1 diabetes patients were examined, their TCRB CDR3s proved moderately but significantly shorter in all four CD4+ subsets.

The sequenced template was cDNA made from the entire isolated RNA. This table comes from immunoSEQ multiplex PCR, and its TCRdb copy is limited to in-frame clones, with some not included. The table shows 160,000 or so clones, with around 9% occurring only once. The sample consisted of central memory CD4+ T cells from blood. Receptor source: a woman in her 30s with type 1 diabetes.

This clone has more than one count but fewer than ten. The V gene is TRBV28, the J gene TRBJ2-7, with a possible D match to TRBD1 (6 bases). Germline-derived CDR1 and CDR2 are MDHEN and SYDVKM. V was shortened by 7 bases and J by 3 bases, with 19 bases between the two germline ends. This CDR3 region has 15 residues. CDR3 sequence reads: CASILRTGPNYEQYF. The CDR3 DNA sequence: TGTGCCAGCATCCTTAGAACAGGGCCGAACTACGAGCAGTACTTC.

This clone has a handful of counts. V usage is TRBV5-4 and J usage is TRBJ2-3; TRBD2 agrees at 12 bases. The V gene end was trimmed by 4 bases and the J gene end by 4 bases; junction bases not matched to a gene: 4. The CDR3 spans 15 residues. Germline CDR1 and CDR2: SGHNT and YYREEE (reference sequence). Here the CDR3 reads CASSQTSGSADTQYF. In DNA form, the CDR3 reads TGTGCCAGCAGCCAGACTAGCGGGAGTGCAGATACGCAGTATTTT.

The rearrangement links TRBV12-5 to TRBJ2-3; D is possibly TRBD2 (5 bases). Germline-derived CDR1 and CDR2 are LGHNT and FRNRAP. The V end lost 6 bases, the J end lost 6 bases, and 16 bases lay between the germline ends. This CDR3 has 14 residues. The chain's CDR3 is CASGYGIVTDTQYF. In DNA, the CDR3 is TGTGCTAGTGGGTACGGGATCGTAACGGATACGCAGTATTTT.

This clone has a handful of counts. V usage is TRBV7-3 and J usage is TRBJ2-1; D is uncertain. Trimming cost V 2 bases and J 0 bases, with 8 bases left between them. The CDR3 has 15 amino acids. From germline, CDR1 is SGHTA and CDR2 FQGTGA. CDR3 in amino acids: CASSLGLDSYNEQFF. For the CDR3, the DNA is TGTGCCAGCAGCTTAGGGCTTGACTCCTACAATGAGCAGTTCTTC. Full variable domain (remainder filled in from reference TRBV7-3 and TRBJ2-1): GAGVSQTPSNKVTEKGKYVELRCDPISGHTALYWYRQSLGQGPEFLIYFQGTGAADDSGLPNDRFFAVRPEGSVSTLKIQRTERGDSAVYLCASSLGLDSYNEQFFGPGTRLTVL.

This chain uses TRBV7-9 with TRBJ1-4; D may be TRBD1 (6 bases). Between the trimmed V and J ends, which lost 4 bases and 7 bases, there was a span of 13 bases. The CDR3 is 14 residues long. Germline assignment: CDR1 SEHNR and CDR2 FQNEAQ (reference sequence). The CDR3 here is CASSSMQGREKLFF. The DNA of the CDR3 is TGTGCCAGCAGCTCCATGCAGGGGCGTGAAAAACTGTTTTTT.

This chain's CDR3 is CATTGGVSYEQYF. As DNA, the CDR3 is TGTGCCACCACAGGGGGTGTCTCCTACGAGCAGTACTTC. V and J are TRBV28 and TRBJ2-7; 8 bases match TRBD1. Germline V lookup: CDR1 MDHEN, CDR2 SYDVKM. With V trimmed by 10 bases and J by 0 bases, 5 bases remained unmatched. This CDR3 is 13 amino acids long.

Only a few counts were recorded for this clone. This chain links TRBV20-1 with TRBJ2-7; D remains unclear. The V gene lost 3 bases and the J gene lost 4 bases, with 7 bases spanning the gap. Germline loops: CDR1 DFQATT, CDR2 SNEGSKA (reference sequence). CDR3 size: 11 residues. For the CDR3, the DNA is TGCAGTGCTAGTGGGCAGTACGAGCAGTACTTC. Residues: CSASGQYEQYF.

This chain links TRBV19 with TRBJ2-4, with 9 bases fitting TRBD1. The CDR3 length is 14 residues. Germline CDR1 reads LNHDA; CDR2 reads SQIVND (reference sequence). V gave up 9 bases and J gave up 5 bases; unmatched junction bases: 8. The CDR3 loop is CASWDREGQNIQYF. CDR3 bases: TGTGCCAGCTGGGACAGGGAAGGCCAAAACATTCAGTACTTC.